This TCR beta chain stems from a study of T cell repertoires in cytomegalovirus infection. General observations from the study: CMV-specific TCR beta clonotypes restricted by HLA-C were the ones dominating the ex vivo response.

TCRdb passed the reads through MiXCR, listing each CDR3 protein once. The table lists about 480,000 distinct CDR3 sequences, more than 30% of them singletons, with roughly 16% in the top ten. V lost 4 bases and J 1 base, leaving 7 bases between the germline ends. This CDR3 spans 14 amino acids. CDR1 and CDR2 (germline): SGHAT, FQNNGV. This clonotype was recorded a few times. What it binds is unknown. The sequencing used cultured PBMCs, collected from culture after CMV antigen stimulation. The receptor comes from a human donor in good health (CMV status not recorded). Some clones in this sample may be carry-over from other donors' samples. The V call is TRBV11-2, the J call TRBJ2-2, with D perhaps matching TRBD2 (5 bases). CDR3 loop: CASSSDWNTGELFF. In nucleotides, the CDR3 is TGTGCCAGCAGCTCGGACTGGAACACCGGGGAGCTGTTTTTT. The full variable domain, rest sourced from reference TRBV11-2 and TRBJ2-2, is EAGVAQSPRYKIIEKRQSVAFWCNPISGHATLYWYQQILGQGPKLLIQFQNNGVVDDSQLPKDRFSAERLKGVDSTLKIQPAKLEDSAVYLCASSSDWNTGELFFGEGSRLTVL.